The subject of this entry is one T cell receptor beta chain. No antigen is known for it. Time point reported: blood 2 weeks post-SBRT. Treatment given: 15 Gy SBRT to primary tumor, nephrectomy 4 weeks later. This sample is part of a study of radiation and T cells in renal cell carcinoma. Study-level points and caveats: No pretreatment tumor biopsies were available for baseline clonotypes. From baseline, blood top tumor clonotypes peaked at 2 weeks post-radiation.

TCRdb keeps only in-frame clones here, not all; method: immunoSEQ multiplex PCR. The sample lists just under 80,000 clones, approximately 86% occurring once. Trimming took off 0 bases at V and 6 bases at J, with 10 bases between the two ends. There are 14 residues in the CDR3. In germline, CDR1 is MNHEY, CDR2 SVGAGI. The rearrangement joins TRBV6-5 to TRBJ2-3; D remains ambiguous. This receptor was identified in a woman between 50 and 59 years old with renal cell carcinoma. The material was blood, obtained from a patient whose treatment included radiotherapy and nephrectomy. The CDR3 protein is CASSYSTSRDTQYF. In DNA, the CDR3 is TGTGCCAGCAGTTACTCGACATCGCGGGATACGCAGTATTTT.